This entry lists 22 T cell receptor beta chains sequenced from one sample in a study of blood T cell repertoires in COVID-19. The assay was immunoSEQ multiplex PCR, and TCRdb's table has in-frame clones only and misses some. The data contain about 110,000 clones, less than 85% of them seen just once; the ten biggest clones take up 3% to 4%. Input material: peripheral blood. These receptors were collected from an elderly woman with acute or convalescent COVID-19.

The chain employs TRBV7-9 and TRBJ1-1, with D perhaps TRBD1 (5 bases). The CDR3 runs 13 residues. CDR1 is SEHNR and CDR2 is FQNEAQ in the germline V gene (reference sequence). V shed 3 bases and J shed 3 bases, with 8 bases lying between them. CDR3 amino acids: CASSFQGDTEAFF. In DNA form, the CDR3 reads TGTGCCAGCAGCTTTCAAGGGGACACTGAAGCTTTCTTT.

The chain employs TRBV9 and TRBJ1-3; TRBD1 is a possible D gene (5 bases). The V end lost 3 bases, the J end lost 0 bases, and 10 bases lay between the germline ends. CDR3 size: 15 residues. Looked up from germline, CDR1 is SGDLS and CDR2 is YYNGEE. The CDR3 sequence: CASSGGAFSGNTIYF. The CDR3 nucleotides read TGTGCCAGCAGCGGTGGGGCCTTCTCTGGAAACACCATATATTTT.

The V gene is TRBV11-2, the J gene TRBJ1-2; 9 nucleotides line up with TRBD1. V trimming: 5 bases; J trimming: 4 bases; junction bases outside the gene matches: 5. The germline V gene has CDR1 SGHAT and CDR2 FQNNGV. This CDR3 has 14 amino acids. CDR3 protein: CASSPQTGGYGYTF. The CDR3, as DNA: TGTGCCAGCAGCCCTCAGACAGGGGGCTATGGCTACACCTTC.

The chain joins TRBV25-1 to TRBJ1-2; D ambiguous. Germline assignment: CDR1 MGHDK and CDR2 SYGVNS. The V end lost 2 bases, the J end lost 4 bases, and 11 bases lay between the germline ends. The CDR3 length is 14 residues. The CDR3 nucleotides read TGTGCCAGCAGTGAAGATGGTCAGGTCTATGGCTACACCTTC. Translated, it gives CASSEDGQVYGYTF.

The chain recombines TRBV19 with TRBJ2-3; D perhaps matches TRBD2 (6 bases). This CDR3 has 13 amino acids. Germline loops: CDR1 LNHDA, CDR2 SQIVND (reference sequence). V gave up 3 bases and J gave up 4 bases, with 8 bases separating them. For the CDR3, the DNA is TGTGCCAGTAGTATTCCGGGGGCAGATACGCAGTATTTT. It specifies CASSIPGADTQYF.

The chain has TRBV19 and TRBJ2-3; possible D gene TRBD1, 6 bases. The CDR3 loop spans 18 amino acids. V was cut by 1 base and J by 3 bases, with 20 bases left in between. Germline-derived CDR1 and CDR2 are LNHDA and SQIVND (reference sequence). As DNA, the CDR3 is TGTGCCAGTAGTATAGGAGGACAGCTCCTCCAGAGGACAGATACGCAGTATTTT. Amino acid sequence: CASSIGGQLLQRTDTQYF.

This chain connects TRBV3-1 (or the pseudogene TRBV3-2) to TRBJ1-6; 11 nucleotides agree with TRBD1. Trimming took 1 base from V and 9 from J; bases not matched to a gene: 5. This CDR3 comprises 16 residues. Germline assignment: CDR1 LGHDT and CDR2 YNNKEL (reference sequence). The CDR3 region is CASSQAGTGGSSPLHF. DNA for the CDR3: TGTGCCAGCAGCCAAGCCGGGACAGGGGGAAGTTCACCCCTCCACTTT.

This chain joins TRBV7-2 and TRBJ2-2; tentative D call: TRBD1 (7 bases). CDR3 size: 16 residues. CDR1 is SGHTA and CDR2 is FQGNSA in the germline V gene. The V and J ends lost 5 bases and 1 base respectively, with 14 bases between them. In DNA, the CDR3 is TGTGCCAGCAGCCCGCGGGACAGCTTGAACACCGGGGAGCTGTTTTTT. The encoded protein is CASSPRDSLNTGELFF.

This clone turned up a few times. V is TRBV2 and J is TRBJ2-2; 8 nucleotides line up with TRBD1. In germline, CDR1 is SNHLY, CDR2 FYNNEI. V shed 4 bases, J shed 0 bases, and the junction held 4 bases outside the gene matches. This CDR3 contains 16 residues. The CDR3 bases are TGTGCCAGCAGTGGACTGACAGGGGCGAACACCGGGGAGCTGTTTTTT. Amino acid sequence: CASSGLTGANTGELFF.

This chain uses TRBV4-1 with TRBJ1-6; TRBD1 agrees at 7 bases. This CDR3 is built from 15 residues. V was clipped by 5 bases and J by 7 bases; unmatched bases: 8. CDR1 and CDR2 (germline): MGHRA, YSYEKL. The CDR3 sequence is CASSETGHKNSPLHF. CDR3 coding DNA: TGCGCCAGCAGCGAGACAGGGCACAAGAATTCACCCCTCCACTTT.

V usage is TRBV18 and J usage is TRBJ1-5; D remains ambiguous. The CDR3 has 14 residues. Germline loops: CDR1 KGHSH, CDR2 LQKENI. V shed 3 bases and J shed 7 bases, with 13 bases lying between them. CDR3 in DNA: TGTGCCAGCTCACCCGGAGGAGCTCACCAGCCCCAGCATTTT. It encodes CASSPGGAHQPQHF.

The chain has TRBV27 and TRBJ2-3, with TRBD2 matching over 11 bases. The V gene end was trimmed by 7 bases and the J gene end by 3 bases; junction bases not matched to a gene: 3. The CDR3 is 14 amino acids. Germline V gene sequence: CDR1 MNHEY, CDR2 SMNVEV (reference sequence). The CDR3: CASKIAGGTDTQYF. CDR3 DNA: TGTGCCAGCAAGATAGCGGGAGGGACAGATACGCAGTATTTT.

The J gene is TRBJ2-1, the V gene TRBV18; 8 bases are a match to TRBD2. J lost 5 bases, V lost 4 bases, and 4 bases had no gene match. Germline V gives CDR1 KGHSH, CDR2 LQKENI. This CDR3 contains 14 residues. The chain's CDR3 is CASSRGSGDNEQFF. In DNA, the CDR3 is TGTGCCAGCTCACGGGGTAGCGGGGACAATGAGCAGTTCTTC.

This chain joins TRBV10-3 and TRBJ2-5; D is unclear. CDR3 length: 13 residues. The germline V gene has CDR1 ENHRY and CDR2 SYGVKD. V lost 6 bases and J 1 base, leaving 9 bases between the germline ends. CDR3 sequence: CAIRRPGQETQYF. The CDR3 coding sequence is TGTGCCATCAGGAGACCGGGCCAAGAGACCCAGTACTTC.

The chain joins TRBV5-6 to TRBJ2-7; TRBD1 agrees at 10 bases. With 0 bases clipped from V and 6 bases from J, the junction kept 12 bases outside the gene matches. This CDR3 is 17 amino acids long. The germline CDR1 and CDR2 sequences are SGHDT and YYEEEE. The CDR3 sequence: CASSLALLGTGVREQYF. The DNA of the CDR3 is TGTGCCAGCAGCTTGGCCCTCCTGGGGACAGGGGTACGCGAGCAGTACTTC.

V and J are TRBV27 and TRBJ2-2, with D perhaps matching TRBD1 (6 bases). The length of the CDR3 is 15 residues. Germline CDR1 is MNHEY and CDR2 is SMNVEV (reference sequence). Trimming took 1 base from V and 8 from J, leaving 14 bases between them. CDR3 nucleotide sequence: TGTGCCAGCAGTTTATTTGCAGGGGTTGGGGGGGAGCTGTTTTTT. Amino acids: CASSLFAGVGGELFF.

The V gene is TRBV5-8, the J gene TRBJ1-1; unclear D gene. The V gene lost 3 bases and the J gene lost 4 bases, with 16 bases spanning the gap. Germline CDR1 and CDR2: SGHTS and YDEGEE. The length of the CDR3 is 15 residues. Here the CDR3 reads CASSSRLLGSTEAFF. CDR3 coding DNA: TGTGCCAGCAGCTCCCGATTACTGGGGAGCACTGAAGCTTTCTTT.

This sequence joins TRBV5-1 and TRBJ2-1; the D gene is possibly TRBD2 (6 bases). Germline-derived CDR1 and CDR2 are SGHRS and YFSETQ. CDR3 length: 14 residues. Trimming cost V 4 bases and J 0 bases, with 8 bases left between them. The CDR3, as DNA: TGCGCCAGCAGCCTGGGAGGCTCCTACAATGAGCAGTTCTTC. Translation gives CASSLGGSYNEQFF.

The chain carries TRBV18 and TRBJ2-3, with D tentatively TRBD2 (6 bases). Looked up from germline, CDR1 is KGHSH and CDR2 is LQKENI. This CDR3 comprises 16 residues. V was trimmed by 8 bases and J by 2 bases, leaving 20 bases between them. DNA of the CDR3: TGTGCCAGCAGCGAGACGGCGGGGTGGGACACAGATACGCAGTATTTT. As protein: CASSETAGWDTDTQYF.

The rearrangement uses TRBV28 and TRBJ2-7, with 7 bases aligning to TRBD1. The ends lost 0 bases at V and 2 bases at J; junction bases unmatched: 10. CDR3 length: 17 amino acids. Germline V gene lookup returns CDR1 MDHEN and CDR2 SYDVKM. CDR3 coding DNA: TGTGCCAGCAGTTTATGGGGCTCGGTTAGGGGGCCCTACGAGCAGTACTTC. It specifies CASSLWGSVRGPYEQYF.

V and J are TRBV6-6 and TRBJ2-4, with 7 bases lining up with TRBD2. The trim removed 6 bases at V and 6 bases at J, leaving 11 bases unmatched. This CDR3 is built from 15 residues. CDR1 is MNHNY, CDR2 SVGAGI, per germline (reference sequence). CDR3 nucleotide sequence: TGTGCCAGCAGCCCGGGGACTACCGCTATAAACATTCAGTACTTC. It yields the protein CASSPGTTAINIQYF.

In its sample, this clone was seen a few times. This chain connects TRBV5-1 to TRBJ2-1; TRBD2 matches 8 bases. CDR1 is SGHRS and CDR2 is YFSETQ in the germline V gene. V lost 6 bases to trimming and J lost 2 bases; unmatched junction nucleotides: 16. The CDR3 extends over 18 amino acids. The CDR3 sequence is CASTLEAGVFGAYNEQFF. For the CDR3, the DNA is TGCGCCAGCACTCTTGAAGCGGGAGTGTTCGGAGCCTACAATGAGCAGTTCTTC.